What follows are 22 T cell receptor beta chains derived from one specimen sequenced in a study of graft-versus-host responses after intestinal transplantation. Only in-frame clones appear in the TCRdb table, and some are missing; sequencing was by immunoSEQ multiplex PCR. This repertoire shows 35,000 to 45,000 clones, 80% to 95% found once; its top ten account for approximately 4%. The material was PBMCs, obtained 700 to 850 days after intestinal transplantation. The receptors derive from a human patient who received an intestinal transplant, so some T cells may come from the graft donor.

This clone was detected only once. The V and J genes are TRBV2 and TRBJ2-1; no definite D call. Looked up from germline, CDR1 is SNHLY and CDR2 is FYNNEI. Trimming left V 3 bases short and J 7 bases short, with 10 bases between. This CDR3 contains 13 residues. CDR3 region: CASSEPHINEQFF. The CDR3 DNA reads as TGTGCCAGCAGTGAGCCTCATATTAATGAGCAGTTCTTC.

The chain combines TRBV7-9 with TRBJ1-2; TRBD1 matches at 7 bases. CDR3 length: 15 amino acids. V shed 4 bases, J shed 2 bases, and the junction held 7 bases outside the gene matches. From germline, CDR1 is SEHNR and CDR2 FQNEAQ (reference sequence). The CDR3 protein is CASSSPRDRNYGYTF. CDR3 nucleotide sequence: TGTGCCAGCAGCTCCCCCAGGGACAGAAACTATGGCTACACCTTC.

The chain couples TRBV9 to TRBJ2-1; 7 bases are shared with TRBD2. V trimming: 2 bases; J trimming: 7 bases; junction bases outside the gene matches: 9. From germline, CDR1 is SGDLS and CDR2 YYNGEE. This CDR3 comprises 15 residues. The CDR3 region has the DNA TGTGCCAGCAGCGTGAGCGGGGTGTTAGGTAATGAGCAGTTCTTC. Translation gives CASSVSGVLGNEQFF.

The V and J genes are TRBV27 and TRBJ2-1; the D call may be TRBD1 or TRBD2 (5 bases each). This CDR3 is built from 14 residues. Germline V gene data show CDR1 as MNHEY and CDR2 as SMNVEV (reference sequence). V lost 0 bases and J 6 bases, leaving 9 bases between the germline ends. The CDR3 loop reads CASSLSGTFNEQFF. As DNA, the CDR3 is TGTGCCAGCAGTTTATCGGGGACCTTCAATGAGCAGTTCTTC.

The rearrangement joins TRBV7-9 to TRBJ2-2; D tentatively reads TRBD1 or TRBD2 (6 bases each). This CDR3 spans 17 amino acids. In germline, CDR1 is SEHNR, CDR2 FQNEAQ (reference sequence). V was shortened by 0 bases and J by 0 bases, with 11 bases between the two germline ends. CDR3 DNA sequence: TGTGCCAGCAGCTTAGCGGGGGGCGCGTCGAACACCGGGGAGCTGTTTTTT. It translates to CASSLAGGASNTGELFF.

The table lists this clone with a count of one. The V and J genes are TRBV6-1 and TRBJ2-1; TRBD1 matches 10 bases. CDR1 MNHNS and CDR2 SASEGT come from the germline V gene. V gave up 1 base and J gave up 6 bases; unmatched junction bases: 15. The CDR3 consists of 19 residues. The CDR3 DNA reads as TGTGCCAGCAGTGAAGGGGACAGGGGAACGGGGAGTCAAGGCAATGAGCAGTTCTTC. It translates to CASSEGDRGTGSQGNEQFF.

The V and J genes are TRBV7-9 and TRBJ1-4; the D is unclear. Trimming pared 2 bases from V and 0 bases from J, leaving 7 bases between. Per the germline V gene, CDR1 is SEHNR and CDR2 is FQNEAQ (reference sequence). The CDR3 covers 15 residues. CDR3 sequence (DNA): TGTGCCAGCAGCTTAACGGGGACAACTAATGAAAAACTGTTTTTT. Protein sequence: CASSLTGTTNEKLFF.

V is TRBV28 and J is TRBJ2-7, with D maybe TRBD2 (6 bases). The CDR3 contains 15 residues. Trimming removed 4 bases from V and 1 base from J, with 14 bases in between. Per germline, CDR1 MDHEN and CDR2 SYDVKM. The CDR3 reads CASSSLTSPSYEQYF. The CDR3 coding sequence is TGTGCCAGCAGTTCCCTGACTAGTCCTTCCTACGAGCAGTACTTC.

The chain couples TRBV4-2 to TRBJ1-2; no clear D. V lost 0 bases and J lost 1, with 9 bases in between. The CDR3 totals 15 residues. Germline-derived CDR1 and CDR2 are LGHNA and YNFKEQ. The CDR3 nucleotides read TGTGCCAGCAGCCAAGACGGTTCAGATAACTATGGCTACACCTTC. Translated, it gives CASSQDGSDNYGYTF.

The chain employs TRBV30 and TRBJ1-5; TRBD1 might be the D (6 bases). CDR1 is GTSNPN, CDR2 SVGIG, per germline (reference sequence). The CDR3 covers 15 residues. V dropped 3 bases and J dropped 3 bases, with 15 bases sitting between them. The CDR3 DNA is TGTGCCTGGAGACAGGGCCCCTACCCCAATCAGCCCCAGCATTTT. This translates into CAWRQGPYPNQPQHF.

This chain joins TRBV25-1 and TRBJ2-3, with a weak D call TRBD2 (5 bases). CDR1 and CDR2 (germline): MGHDK, SYGVNS. V lost 6 bases, J lost 2 bases, and 15 bases lay in between. This CDR3 spans 15 amino acids. The chain's CDR3 is CASRTEDFLTDTQYF. The CDR3 nucleotides read TGTGCCAGCAGAACCGAGGACTTTCTCACAGATACGCAGTATTTT.

The CDR3 sequence is CASSLMQGRDTQYF. The CDR3 nucleotides are TGTGCCAGCAGCTTAATGCAGGGCCGGGATACGCAGTATTTT. The chain uses TRBV11-2 and TRBJ2-3; maybe TRBD1 (5 bases). V lost 2 bases and J lost 6, with 12 bases in between. Looked up from germline, CDR1 is SGHAT and CDR2 is FQNNGV. The CDR3 has 14 amino acids. Drawing the rest from reference TRBV11-2 and TRBJ2-3, the complete variable domain is EAGVAQSPRYKIIEKRQSVAFWCNPISGHATLYWYQQILGQGPKLLIQFQNNGVVDDSQLPKDRFSAERLKGVDSTLKIQPAKLEDSAVYLCASSLMQGRDTQYFGPGTRLTVL.

The chain is built from TRBV6-1 and TRBJ2-1; 13 positions match TRBD2. The length of the CDR3 is 18 residues. Germline CDR1 and CDR2: MNHNS and SASEGT. V shed 4 bases and J 0 bases; nucleotides not matched to a gene: 6. CDR3 sequence reads: CASSGRLAGGPSYNEQFF. DNA for the CDR3: TGTGCCAGCAGTGGACGACTAGCGGGAGGTCCCTCCTACAATGAGCAGTTCTTC.

The chain is built from TRBV7-1 and TRBJ2-7, with 8 bases fitting TRBD2. TRBV7-1 is classed as an ORF, of uncertain function. This CDR3 contains 16 residues. V shed 5 bases and J 4 bases; nucleotides not matched to a gene: 13. Here the CDR3 reads CASSPIEAGAGYEQYF. In DNA, the CDR3 is TGTGCCAGCAGCCCCATCGAAGCGGGAGCGGGATACGAGCAGTACTTC.

This chain connects TRBV6-1 to TRBJ2-1, with no clear D. This CDR3 contains 14 residues. The V gene lost 2 bases and the J gene lost 2 bases, with 7 bases spanning the gap. Germline assignment: CDR1 MNHNS and CDR2 SASEGT. The CDR3 region is CASSEQSTYNEQFF. In DNA form, the CDR3 reads TGTGCCAGCAGTGAACAGTCGACCTACAATGAGCAGTTCTTC.

This chain connects TRBV5-1 to TRBJ2-3, with D hard to call. Germline V gene lookup returns CDR1 SGHRS and CDR2 YFSETQ. The V and J ends lost 0 bases and 2 bases respectively, with 10 bases between them. The length of the CDR3 is 15 residues. CDR3 sequence: CASSLVSLFTDTQYF. As DNA, the CDR3 is TGCGCCAGCAGCTTGGTATCCCTTTTCACAGATACGCAGTATTTT.

The chain carries TRBV6-6 and TRBJ2-7; D unclear. CDR3 length: 15 residues. With 0 bases removed from V and 2 bases from J, the gap between germline ends came to 11 bases. Germline CDR1 and CDR2: MNHNY and SVGAGI (reference sequence). The CDR3, as DNA: TGTGCCAGCAGTTACTCTTCTGCGGTAACCTACGAGCAGTACTTC. This gives the protein CASSYSSAVTYEQYF.

The V gene is TRBV6-5, the J gene TRBJ1-2; 7 positions agree with TRBD1. Germline loops: CDR1 MNHEY, CDR2 SVGAGI. The CDR3 covers 13 residues. After removal of 10 bases from V and 4 bases from J, the junction contained 9 bases not matched to a gene. This chain's CDR3 is CATSSGTAYGYTF. The CDR3 nucleotides are TGTGCCACGTCGTCCGGGACAGCCTATGGCTACACCTTC.

The chain recombines TRBV5-6 with TRBJ2-7; D gene ambiguous. CDR1 SGHDT and CDR2 YYEEEE come from the germline V gene. V was cut by 6 bases and J by 6 bases, with 22 bases left in between. CDR3 size: 15 residues. The DNA of the CDR3 is TGTGCCAGCACCATCGGGTGGGCCAACCGAGGCGAGCAGTACTTC. Translating gives CASTIGWANRGEQYF.

The V gene is TRBV19, the J gene TRBJ2-1; TRBD2 matches 11 bases. CDR1 is LNHDA and CDR2 is SQIVND in the germline V gene (reference sequence). The CDR3 spans 20 residues. V dropped 6 bases and J dropped 9; count of bases not matched to a gene: 25. CDR3 in amino acids: CASRHRGTSGAHYQVTEQFF. CDR3 bases: TGTGCCAGTAGACACCGTGGGACTAGCGGAGCCCATTATCAGGTCACTGAGCAGTTCTTC.

The chain combines TRBV28 with TRBJ2-3; D is tentatively TRBD1 or TRBD2 (5 bases each). The CDR3 contains 14 residues. In germline, CDR1 is MDHEN, CDR2 SYDVKM. V was cut by 1 base and J by 3 bases, with 8 bases left in between. CDR3 DNA sequence: TGTGCCAGCAGTTTATTGGGGGAAACAGATACGCAGTATTTT. Protein product: CASSLLGETDTQYF.

This rearrangement joins TRBV6-5 to TRBJ2-3; a weak D match, TRBD2 (5 bases). Trimming removed 5 bases at V and 1 base at J, with 10 bases between. This CDR3 has 14 amino acids. The germline CDR1 and CDR2 sequences are MNHEY and SVGAGI. The CDR3 region is CASSISGRTDTQYF. Here the CDR3 DNA reads TGTGCCAGCAGTATAAGCGGCCGCACAGATACGCAGTATTTT.